The present T cell receptor beta chain was sequenced within a study of beta chain features in type 1 diabetes. Study in general: Age, gender, cell numbers and subset yield matched between patients and controls.

Using CD45RO/CCR7/CD25/CD127/CD95/CD27, CD4+ naive, central memory, regulatory and stem cell-like memory cells were sorted. As to this clone: The antigen is unknown.

All of the isolated RNA was reverse transcribed, so expressed TCRB transcripts were sequenced. Method: immunoSEQ multiplex PCR; TCRdb's copy keeps in-frame clones and lacks some. The sample contains over 200,000 clones, 9.5% to 13% of which appear only once. The CDR3 contains 16 residues. Germline assignment: CDR1 SGHAT and CDR2 FQNNGV. V gave up 1 base and J gave up 6 bases, with 16 bases separating them. The study's findings and limits: Sequencing from cDNA could over-represent high-TCR-expressing cells. Type 1 diabetes patients showed fewer insertions and more deletions at VDJ junctions. There was a moderate but significant shortening of TCRB CDR3s in all four CD4+ subsets of Type 1 diabetes patients.

The clonotype was recovered from a young man with type 1 diabetes. The rearrangement links TRBV11-2 to TRBJ2-1, with no clear D. The sample was naive CD4+ T cells from blood. This CDR3 reads CASSLGVGLETNEQFF. CDR3 in DNA: TGTGCCAGCAGCTTAGGAGTAGGTTTGGAGACCAATGAGCAGTTCTTC.